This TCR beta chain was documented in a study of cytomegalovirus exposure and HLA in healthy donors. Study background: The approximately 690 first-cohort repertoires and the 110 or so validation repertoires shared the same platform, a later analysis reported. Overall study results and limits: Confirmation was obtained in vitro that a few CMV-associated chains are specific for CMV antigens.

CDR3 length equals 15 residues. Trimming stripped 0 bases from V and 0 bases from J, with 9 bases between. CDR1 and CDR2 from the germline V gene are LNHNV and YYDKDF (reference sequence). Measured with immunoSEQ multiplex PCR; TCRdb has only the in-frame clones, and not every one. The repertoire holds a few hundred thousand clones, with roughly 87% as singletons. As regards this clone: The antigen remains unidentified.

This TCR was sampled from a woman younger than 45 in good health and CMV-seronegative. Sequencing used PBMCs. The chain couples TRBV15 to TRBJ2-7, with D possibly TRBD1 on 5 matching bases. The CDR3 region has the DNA TGTGCCACCAGCAGAGATTTAGGGGACTCCTACGAGCAGTACTTC. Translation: CATSRDLGDSYEQYF.